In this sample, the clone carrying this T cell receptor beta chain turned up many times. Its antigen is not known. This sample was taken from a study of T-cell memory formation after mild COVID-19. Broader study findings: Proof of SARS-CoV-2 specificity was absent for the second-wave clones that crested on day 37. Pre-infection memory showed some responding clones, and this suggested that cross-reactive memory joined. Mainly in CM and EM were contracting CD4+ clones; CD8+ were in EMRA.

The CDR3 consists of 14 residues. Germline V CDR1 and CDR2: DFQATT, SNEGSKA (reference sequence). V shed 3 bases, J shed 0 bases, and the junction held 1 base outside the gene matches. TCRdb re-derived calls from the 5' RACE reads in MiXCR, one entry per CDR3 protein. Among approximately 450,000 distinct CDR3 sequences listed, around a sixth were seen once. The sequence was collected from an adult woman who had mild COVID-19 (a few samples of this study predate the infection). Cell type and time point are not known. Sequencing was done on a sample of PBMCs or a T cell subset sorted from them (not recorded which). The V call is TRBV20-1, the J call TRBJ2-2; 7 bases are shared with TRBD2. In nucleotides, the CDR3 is TGCAGTGCTAGCCTAGCGGCGAACACCGGGGAGCTGTTTTTT. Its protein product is CSASLAANTGELFF.